This T cell receptor (beta chain) was captured by sequencing in a study of blood T cell repertoires in COVID-19. The wider study: Acute-phase and convalescent COVID-19 samples originated in the United States, Italy and Spain. Sources were T cells, B-cell-depleted T cells, or PBMCs; the material itself was cDNA or gDNA.

Germline values: CDR1 SGHDN, CDR2 FVKESK. V was shortened by 5 bases and J by 9 bases, with 14 bases between the two germline ends. The CDR3 contains 14 residues. Authors' data handling: Reference gene primers were amplified, and this amplification served to estimate nucleated cell counts. The protocol was immunoSEQ multiplex PCR, while the TCRdb copy is restricted to in-frame clones and leaves out a portion. V and J calls and clone size are those listed in that table; D and trimming were worked out from the DNA. The sample has 240,000 or so clones, about 83% seen once; the top ten hold about 1.9%. Specimen: peripheral blood. The receptor's source is a man aged 30 to 39 who had recovered from COVID-19. The V call is TRBV14, the J call TRBJ1-6; a possible D gene is TRBD1 (5 bases). The CDR3: CASSSDTGGSPLHF. In DNA, the CDR3 is TGTGCCAGCAGCTCGGACACGGGAGGTTCACCCCTCCACTTT.